The T cell receptor (beta chain) under discussion was sequenced for a study of a mutant IDH1 vaccine in newly diagnosed glioma. About the research overall: Vaccination followed radiotherapy alone by 4-6 weeks, or accompanied temozolomide cycles. Treated patients were roughly 62% male, 37.5% female, mean age roughly 40 years.

Germline CDR1 MNHNS, CDR2 SASEGT. After removal of 4 bases from V and 6 bases from J, the junction contained 4 bases not matched to a gene. This CDR3 spans 14 amino acids. Study observations and caveats: Evidence of vaccine-induced immune responses was documented in about 93% of patients.

Time point meaning: week 23, last vaccination. Doses of 300 ug of mutant IDH1 20-mer peptide were given with topical imiquimod. The astrocytomas were IDH1-mutant, ATRX-negative, and WHO grade 3 or 4. Repertoires were generated with immunoSEQ multiplex PCR, while TCRdb's copy carries only in-frame clones and drops some. The table lists around 40,000 clones, 60% to 85% of them singletons. A remark on this clone: What it binds is unknown.

V and J are TRBV6-1 and TRBJ1-5, with 9 bases fitting TRBD1. The sample in question was PBMCs, obtained from a glioma patient whose treatment included an IDH1 peptide vaccine. This TCR came from a woman aged 40 to 49 with glioma. Some clones in this sample may be carry-over from other donors' samples. For the CDR3, the DNA is TGTGCCAGCAGTGGGGGACAGGGCAGTCAGCCCCAGCATTTT. It codes for CASSGGQGSQPQHF.